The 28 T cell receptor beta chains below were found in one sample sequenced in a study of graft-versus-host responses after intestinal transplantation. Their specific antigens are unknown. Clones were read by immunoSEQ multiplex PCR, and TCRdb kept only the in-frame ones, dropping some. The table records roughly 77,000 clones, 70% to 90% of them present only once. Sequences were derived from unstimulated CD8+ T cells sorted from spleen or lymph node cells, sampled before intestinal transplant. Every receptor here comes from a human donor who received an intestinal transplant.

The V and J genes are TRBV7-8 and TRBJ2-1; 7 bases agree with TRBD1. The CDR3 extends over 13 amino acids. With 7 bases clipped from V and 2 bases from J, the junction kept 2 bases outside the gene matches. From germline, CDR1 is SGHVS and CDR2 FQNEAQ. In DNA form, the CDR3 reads TGTGCCAGCATTGACAGGGCCTACAATGAGCAGTTCTTC. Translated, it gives CASIDRAYNEQFF.

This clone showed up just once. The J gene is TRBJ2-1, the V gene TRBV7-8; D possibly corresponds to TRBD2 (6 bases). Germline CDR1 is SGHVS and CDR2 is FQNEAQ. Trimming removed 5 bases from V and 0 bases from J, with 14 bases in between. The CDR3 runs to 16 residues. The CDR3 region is CASSPRVGGSYNEQFF. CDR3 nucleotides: TGTGCCAGCAGCCCTAGAGTGGGGGGCTCCTACAATGAGCAGTTCTTC. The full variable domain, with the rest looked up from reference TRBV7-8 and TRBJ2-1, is GAGVSQSPRYKVAKRGQDVALRCDPISGHVSLFWYQQALGQGPEFLTYFQNEAQLDKSGLPSDRFFAERPEGSVSTLKIQRTQQEDSAVYLCASSPRVGGSYNEQFFGPGTRLTVL.

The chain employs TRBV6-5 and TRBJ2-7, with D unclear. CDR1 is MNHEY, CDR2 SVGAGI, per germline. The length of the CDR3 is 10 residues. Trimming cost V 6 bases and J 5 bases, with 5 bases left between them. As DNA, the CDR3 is TGTGCCAGCAGCCCGGACGAGCAGTACTTC. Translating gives CASSPDEQYF.

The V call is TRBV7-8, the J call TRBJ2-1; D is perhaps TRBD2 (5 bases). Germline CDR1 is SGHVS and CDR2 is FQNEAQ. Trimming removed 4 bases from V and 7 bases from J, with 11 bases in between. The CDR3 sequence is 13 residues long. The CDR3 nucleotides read TGTGCCAGCAGCTGGGTACCGGGGAATGAGCAGTTCTTC. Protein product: CASSWVPGNEQFF.

The CDR3 DNA reads TGTGCCAGCAGTTCCTACAGATACTATGGCTACACCTTC. Translating gives CASSSYRYYGYTF. The J gene is TRBJ1-2, the V gene TRBV27; no clear D. The germline V gene has CDR1 MNHEY and CDR2 SMNVEV (reference sequence). This CDR3 is built from 13 residues. Trimming took 4 bases from V and 3 from J, leaving 9 bases between them.

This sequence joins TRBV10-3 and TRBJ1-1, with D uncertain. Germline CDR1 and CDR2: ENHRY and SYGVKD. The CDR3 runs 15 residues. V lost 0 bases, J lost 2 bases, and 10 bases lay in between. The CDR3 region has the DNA TGTGCCATCAGTGAGTCCCGGTCCCTAAACACTGAAGCTTTCTTT. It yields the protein CAISESRSLNTEAFF.

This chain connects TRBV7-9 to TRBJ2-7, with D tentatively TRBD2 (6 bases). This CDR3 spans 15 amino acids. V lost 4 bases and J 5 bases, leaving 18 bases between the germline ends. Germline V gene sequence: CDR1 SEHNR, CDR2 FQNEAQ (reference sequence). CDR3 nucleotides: TGTGCCAGCAGCTCCCGGGACTGGCGCGGGGACGAGCAGTACTTC. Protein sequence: CASSSRDWRGDEQYF.

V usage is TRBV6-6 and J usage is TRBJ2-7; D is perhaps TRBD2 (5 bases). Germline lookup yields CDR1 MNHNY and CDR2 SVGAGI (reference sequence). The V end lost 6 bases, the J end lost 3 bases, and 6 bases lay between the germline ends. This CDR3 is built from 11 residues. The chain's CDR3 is CASSGNYEQYF. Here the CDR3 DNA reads TGTGCCAGCAGCGGGAACTACGAGCAGTACTTC.

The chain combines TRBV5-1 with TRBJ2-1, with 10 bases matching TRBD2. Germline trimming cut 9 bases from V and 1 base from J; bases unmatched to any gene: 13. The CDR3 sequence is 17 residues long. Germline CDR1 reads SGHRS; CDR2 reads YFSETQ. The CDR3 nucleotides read TGCGCCACCCGGGCGGCCCTAGCGGGGGATTCCTACAATGAGCAGTTCTTC. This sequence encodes CATRAALAGDSYNEQFF.

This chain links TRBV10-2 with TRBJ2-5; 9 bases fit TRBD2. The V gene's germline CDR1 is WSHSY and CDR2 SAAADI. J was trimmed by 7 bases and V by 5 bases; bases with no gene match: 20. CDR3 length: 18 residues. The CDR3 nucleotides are TGCGCCAGCAGTAAAAAAAGGGGGCTAGCGGGACCATCACGGACCCAGTACTTC. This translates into CASSKKRGLAGPSRTQYF.

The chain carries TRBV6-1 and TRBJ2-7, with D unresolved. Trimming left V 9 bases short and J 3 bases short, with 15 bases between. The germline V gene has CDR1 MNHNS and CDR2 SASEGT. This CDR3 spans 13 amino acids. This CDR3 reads CASGEATVYEQYF. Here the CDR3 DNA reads TGTGCCAGTGGCGAAGCGACTGTCTACGAGCAGTACTTC.

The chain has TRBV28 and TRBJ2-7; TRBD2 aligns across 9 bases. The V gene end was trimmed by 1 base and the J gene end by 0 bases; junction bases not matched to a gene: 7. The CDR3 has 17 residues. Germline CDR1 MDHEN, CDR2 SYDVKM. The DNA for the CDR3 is TGTGCCAGCAGTTTATCCAGACTAGCGGAGAGCTCCTACGAGCAGTACTTC. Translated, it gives CASSLSRLAESSYEQYF.

DNA of the CDR3: TGTGCCAGTTACCCCCGGGAGAACACTGAAGCTTTCTTT. Residues: CASYPRENTEAFF. The gene calls are TRBV28 and TRBJ1-1; D is unresolved. Germline V gene data show CDR1 as MDHEN and CDR2 as SYDVKM. CDR3 length: 13 residues. V lost 9 bases to trimming and J lost 1 base, with 12 bases between them.

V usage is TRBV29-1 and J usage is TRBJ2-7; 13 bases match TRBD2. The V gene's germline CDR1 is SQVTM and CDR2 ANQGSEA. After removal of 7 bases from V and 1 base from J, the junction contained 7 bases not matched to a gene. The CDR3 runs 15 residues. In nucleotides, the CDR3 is TGCAGCGCTGGGGGACTAGCGGGACGGTCCTACGAGCAGTACTTC. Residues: CSAGGLAGRSYEQYF.

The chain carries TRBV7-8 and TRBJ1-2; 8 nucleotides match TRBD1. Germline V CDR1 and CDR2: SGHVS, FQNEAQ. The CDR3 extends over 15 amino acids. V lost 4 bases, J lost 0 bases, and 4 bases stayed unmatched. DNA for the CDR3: TGTGCCAGCAGCTCGTTACAGGGGGCTAACTATGGCTACACCTTC. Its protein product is CASSSLQGANYGYTF.

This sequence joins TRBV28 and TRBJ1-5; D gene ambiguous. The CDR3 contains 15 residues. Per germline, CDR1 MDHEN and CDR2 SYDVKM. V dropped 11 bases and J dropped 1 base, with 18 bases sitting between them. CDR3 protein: CALGSGFGSNQPQHF. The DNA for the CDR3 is TGTGCCCTGGGGTCGGGATTCGGAAGCAATCAGCCCCAGCATTTT. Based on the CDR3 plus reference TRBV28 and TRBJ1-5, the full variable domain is DVKVTQSSRYLVKRTGEKVFLECVQDMDHENMFWYRQDPGLGLRLIYFSYDVKMKEKGDIPEGYSVSREKKERFSLILESASTNQTSMYLCALGSGFGSNQPQHFGDGTRLSIL.

In DNA form, the CDR3 reads TGCGCCAGCAGCCAAGAAGACCTAGCCTCCACAGATACGCAGTATTTT. Its translation is CASSQEDLASTDTQYF. The chain is built from TRBV4-1 and TRBJ2-3; TRBD2 might be the D (5 bases). Trimming cost V 0 bases and J 2 bases, with 12 bases left between them. This CDR3 region has 16 residues. Germline values: CDR1 MGHRA, CDR2 YSYEKL.

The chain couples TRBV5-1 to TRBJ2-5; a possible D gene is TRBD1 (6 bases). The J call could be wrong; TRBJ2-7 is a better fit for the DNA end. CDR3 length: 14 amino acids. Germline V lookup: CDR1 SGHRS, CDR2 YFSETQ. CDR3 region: CASSPRQDSYEQYF. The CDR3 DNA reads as TGCGCCAGCAGCCCGCGACAGGACTCCTACGAGCAGTACTTC.

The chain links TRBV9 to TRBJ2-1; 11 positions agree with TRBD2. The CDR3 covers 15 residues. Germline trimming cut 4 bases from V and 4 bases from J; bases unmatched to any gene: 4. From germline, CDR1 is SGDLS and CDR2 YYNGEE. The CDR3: CASSQGTSGYNEQFF. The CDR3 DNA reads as TGTGCCAGCAGCCAGGGGACTAGCGGTTACAATGAGCAGTTCTTC.

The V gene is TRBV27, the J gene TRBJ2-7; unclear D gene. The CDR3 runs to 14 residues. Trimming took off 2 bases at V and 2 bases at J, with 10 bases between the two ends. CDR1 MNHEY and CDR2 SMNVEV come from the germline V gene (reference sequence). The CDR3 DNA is TGTGCCAGCAGTTTAGTTTGGCCGCCCTACGAGCAGTACTTC. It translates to CASSLVWPPYEQYF.

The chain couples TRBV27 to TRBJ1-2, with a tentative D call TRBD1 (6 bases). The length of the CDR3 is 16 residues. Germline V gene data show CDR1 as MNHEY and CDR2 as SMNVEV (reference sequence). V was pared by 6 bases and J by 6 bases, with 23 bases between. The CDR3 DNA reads TGTGCCAGCAGGCCGGAACAGGGAGCTCCCTACGATGGCTACACCTTC. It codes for CASRPEQGAPYDGYTF.

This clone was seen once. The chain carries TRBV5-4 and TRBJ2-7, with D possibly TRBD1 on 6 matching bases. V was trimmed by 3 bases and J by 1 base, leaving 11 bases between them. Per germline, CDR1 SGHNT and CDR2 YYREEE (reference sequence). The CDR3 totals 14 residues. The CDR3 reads CASSSPGQSYEQYF. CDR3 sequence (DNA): TGTGCCAGCAGCTCACCCGGACAGTCCTACGAGCAGTACTTC. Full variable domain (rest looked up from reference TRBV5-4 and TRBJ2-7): ETGVTQSPTHLIKTRGQQVTLRCSSQSGHNTVSWYQQALGQGPQFIFQYYREEENGRGNFPPRFSGLQFPNYSSELNVNALELDDSALYLCASSSPGQSYEQYFGPGTRLTVT.

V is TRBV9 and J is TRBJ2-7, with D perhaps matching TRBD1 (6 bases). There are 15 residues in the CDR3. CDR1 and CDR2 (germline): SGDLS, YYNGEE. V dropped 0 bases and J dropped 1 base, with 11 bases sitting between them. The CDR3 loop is CASSVATGISYEQYF. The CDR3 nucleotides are TGTGCCAGCAGCGTAGCGACAGGTATTTCCTACGAGCAGTACTTC.

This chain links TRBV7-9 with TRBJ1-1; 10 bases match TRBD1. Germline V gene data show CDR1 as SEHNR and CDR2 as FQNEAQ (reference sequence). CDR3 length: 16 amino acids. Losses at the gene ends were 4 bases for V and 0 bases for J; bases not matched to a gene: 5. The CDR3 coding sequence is TGTGCCAGCAGCTCCGGACAGGGGGTGTTGAACACTGAAGCTTTCTTT. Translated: CASSSGQGVLNTEAFF. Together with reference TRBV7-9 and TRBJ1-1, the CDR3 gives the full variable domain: DTGVSQNPRHKITKRGQNVTFRCDPISEHNRLYWYRQTLGQGPEFLTYFQNEAQLEKSRLLSDRFSAERPKGSFSTLEIQRTEQGDSAMYLCASSSGQGVLNTEAFFGQGTRLTVV.

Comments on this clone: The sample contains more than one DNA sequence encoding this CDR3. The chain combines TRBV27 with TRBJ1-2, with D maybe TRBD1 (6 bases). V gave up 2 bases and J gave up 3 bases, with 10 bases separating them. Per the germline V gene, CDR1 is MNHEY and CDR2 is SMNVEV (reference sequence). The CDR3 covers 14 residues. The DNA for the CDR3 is TGTGCCAGCAGTTTAGGCCAGGGGTACTATGGCTACACCTTC. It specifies CASSLGQGYYGYTF.

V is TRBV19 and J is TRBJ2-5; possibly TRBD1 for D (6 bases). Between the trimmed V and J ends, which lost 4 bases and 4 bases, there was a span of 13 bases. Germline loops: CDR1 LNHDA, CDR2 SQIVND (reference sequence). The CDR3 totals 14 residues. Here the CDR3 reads CASSNTGTGETQYF. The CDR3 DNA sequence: TGTGCCAGTAGTAATACAGGGACCGGAGAGACCCAGTACTTC.

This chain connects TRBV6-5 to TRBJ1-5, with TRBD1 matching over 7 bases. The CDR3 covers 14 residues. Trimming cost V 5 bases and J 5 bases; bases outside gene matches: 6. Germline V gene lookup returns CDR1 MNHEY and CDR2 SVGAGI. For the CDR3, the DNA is TGTGCCAGCAGTCCGCAGGGGGTCGATCAGCCCCAGCATTTT. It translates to CASSPQGVDQPQHF.

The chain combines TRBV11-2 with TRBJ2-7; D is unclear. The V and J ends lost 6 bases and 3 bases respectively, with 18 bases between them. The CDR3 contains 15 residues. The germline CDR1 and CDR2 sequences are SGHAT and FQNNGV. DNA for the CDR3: TGTGCCAGCAGATTCGCTCCGGGTCCCCACTACGAGCAGTACTTC. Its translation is CASRFAPGPHYEQYF.